These 8 T cell receptor beta chains originate from one sample sequenced in a study of T cells after yellow fever vaccination. TCRdb re-called the 5' RACE reads with MiXCR, one entry per CDR3 protein. The data show some 350,000 distinct CDR3 sequences, over 3.5% seen once. The specimen was PBMCs, collected 5 days after the yellow fever booster vaccination. The receptor source for this set is a man aged 18 to 30 who received the YFV17D yellow fever vaccine.

The rearrangement links TRBV5-1 to TRBJ1-1; tentative D call: TRBD1 (5 bases). The germline V and J ends were trimmed by 4 bases and 4 bases, with 14 bases remaining between them. The CDR3 is 14 residues long. Germline CDR1 and CDR2: SGHRS and YFSETQ. CDR3 coding DNA: TGCGCCAGCAGCCACTTCGGCGGGGCCACTGAAGCTTTCTTT. Translating gives CASSHFGGATEAFF. Together with reference TRBV5-1 and TRBJ1-1, the CDR3 gives the full variable domain: KAGVTQTPRYLIKTRGQQVTLSCSPISGHRSVSWYQQTPGQGLQFLFEYFSETQRNKGNFPGRFSGRQFSNSRSEMNVSTLELGDSALYLCASSHFGGATEAFFGQGTRLTVV.

A word on this clonotype: This could be a read error, since a much larger clone is one nucleotide away. V gene TRBV7-8 combines with J gene TRBJ2-5; tentatively, D is TRBD2 (6 bases). This CDR3 contains 14 residues. In germline, CDR1 is SGHVS, CDR2 FQNEAQ. As DNA, the CDR3 is TGTGCCAGGAGCTTAGCGGAGACCCAAGAGACCCAGTACTTC. Translated: CARSLAETQETQYF.

This clonotype has only a few counts. The gene calls are TRBV9 and TRBJ2-2; D gene uncertain. V was clipped by 4 bases and J by 2 bases, with 15 bases between them. Germline CDR1 and CDR2: SGDLS and YYNGEE. This CDR3 has 16 residues. CDR3 nucleotides: TGTGCCAGCAGCCCCCGGTTCTTACCCAACACCGGGGAGCTGTTTTTT. Translation gives CASSPRFLPNTGELFF.

This clonotype occurred many times. The chain recombines TRBV19 with TRBJ1-1, with a tentative D call TRBD1 (5 bases). CDR1 and CDR2 (germline): LNHDA, SQIVND (reference sequence). The CDR3 loop spans 13 amino acids. Deletions cut 3 bases from V and 0 bases from J, with 5 bases between. CDR3 loop: CASSMTVNTEAFF. The CDR3 bases are TGTGCCAGTAGTATGACAGTGAACACTGAAGCTTTCTTT.

This clonotype has just a few counts. The chain is built from TRBV6-5 and TRBJ1-1; D uncertain. The germline CDR1 and CDR2 sequences are MNHEY and SVGAGI. The germline V and J ends were trimmed by 2 bases and 0 bases, with 7 bases remaining between them. The CDR3 runs to 14 residues. In nucleotides, the CDR3 is TGTGCCAGCAGTTACAGGGCCATGAACACTGAAGCTTTCTTT. It specifies CASSYRAMNTEAFF.

The chain is built from TRBV3-1 and TRBJ1-2, with 9 bases that match TRBD1. The CDR3 is made up of 13 amino acids. After removal of 3 bases from V and 8 bases from J, the junction contained 4 bases not matched to a gene. Germline V gene lookup returns CDR1 LGHDT and CDR2 YNNKEL (reference sequence). This CDR3 is CASSQGQGQGYTF. Written as DNA, the CDR3 is TGTGCCAGCAGCCAGGGACAGGGACAAGGCTACACCTTC. The complete variable domain, with remaining parts taken from reference TRBV3-1 and TRBJ1-2, reads DTAVSQTPKYLVTQMGNDKSIKCEQNLGHDTMYWYKQDSKKFLKIMFSYNNKELIINETVPNRFSPKSPDKAHLNLHINSLELGDSAVYFCASSQGQGQGYTFGSGTRLTVV.

The chain carries TRBV4-2 and TRBJ1-3, with TRBD1 as a possible D gene (5 bases). The germline V gene has CDR1 LGHNA and CDR2 YNFKEQ. The length of the CDR3 is 18 residues. Trimming removed 3 bases from V and 0 bases from J, with 18 bases in between. This CDR3 is CASSQNAWQGVSGNTIYF. CDR3 nucleotides: TGTGCCAGCAGCCAGAACGCTTGGCAGGGCGTCTCTGGAAACACCATATATTTT.

The gene calls are TRBV28 and TRBJ1-4; tentative D call: TRBD1 (5 bases). V shed 4 bases and J shed 8 bases, with 8 bases lying between them. CDR3 length: 12 residues. Germline loops: CDR1 MDHEN, CDR2 SYDVKM. The CDR3 spells CASSWGREKLFF. CDR3 nucleotides: TGTGCCAGCAGTTGGGGACGCGAAAAACTGTTTTTT.